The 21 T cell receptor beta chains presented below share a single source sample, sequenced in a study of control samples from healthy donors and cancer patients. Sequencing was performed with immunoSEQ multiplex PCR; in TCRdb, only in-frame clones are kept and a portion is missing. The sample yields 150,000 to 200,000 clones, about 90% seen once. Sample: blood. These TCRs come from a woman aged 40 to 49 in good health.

CDR3 region: CASRTGVSGNTIYF. DNA for the CDR3: TGTGCCAGCAGAACAGGGGTCAGTGGAAACACCATATATTTT. The gene calls are TRBV27 and TRBJ1-3, with 7 bases fitting TRBD1. The CDR3 length is 14 residues. V gave up 6 bases and J gave up 3 bases; unmatched junction bases: 5. Looked up from germline, CDR1 is MNHEY and CDR2 is SMNVEV (reference sequence).

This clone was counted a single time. The CDR3 DNA reads TGTGCCACCCTTTTGGCGACAGGGGGCGGGGATGGCTACACCTTC. This sequence encodes CATLLATGGGDGYTF. The V gene is TRBV2, the J gene TRBJ1-2, with 10 bases fitting TRBD1. Germline-derived CDR1 and CDR2 are SNHLY and FYNNEI. J gave up 6 bases and V 10 bases, and 14 bases lay outside the gene matches. The CDR3 loop spans 15 amino acids.

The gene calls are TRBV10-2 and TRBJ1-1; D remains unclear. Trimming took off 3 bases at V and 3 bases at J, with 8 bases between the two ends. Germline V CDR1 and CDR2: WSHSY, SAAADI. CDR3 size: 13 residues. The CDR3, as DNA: TGCGCCAGCAGTGATCATCAGGACACTGAAGCTTTCTTT. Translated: CASSDHQDTEAFF.

The CDR3 reads CASSLRTPPNYGYTF. CDR3 DNA: TGTGCCAGCAGTTTACGGACGCCTCCGAACTATGGCTACACCTTC. The chain combines TRBV27 with TRBJ1-2; D gene uncertain. Deletions cut 2 bases from V and 2 bases from J, with 12 bases between. The CDR3 runs 15 residues. Looked up from germline, CDR1 is MNHEY and CDR2 is SMNVEV (reference sequence).

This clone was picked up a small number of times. The CDR3 DNA is TGTGCCAGCAGTGAAGACGAGGGCGCTAACTATGGCTACACCTTC. Translating it yields CASSEDEGANYGYTF. This sequence joins TRBV2 and TRBJ1-2, with D unclear. V was cut by 1 base and J by 0 bases, with 9 bases left in between. CDR1 is SNHLY and CDR2 is FYNNEI in the germline V gene. The length of the CDR3 is 15 residues.

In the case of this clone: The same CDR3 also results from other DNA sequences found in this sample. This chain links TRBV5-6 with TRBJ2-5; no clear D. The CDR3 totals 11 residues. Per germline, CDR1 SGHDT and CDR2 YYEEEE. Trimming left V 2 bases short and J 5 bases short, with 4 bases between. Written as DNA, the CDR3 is TGTGCCAGCAGCTTAAGGGAGACCCAGTACTTC. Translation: CASSLRETQYF.

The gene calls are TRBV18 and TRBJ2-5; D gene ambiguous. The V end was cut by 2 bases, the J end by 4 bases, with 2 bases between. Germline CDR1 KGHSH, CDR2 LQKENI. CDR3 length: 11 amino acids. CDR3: CASSPAETQYF. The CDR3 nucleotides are TGTGCCAGCTCACCAGCAGAGACCCAGTACTTC.

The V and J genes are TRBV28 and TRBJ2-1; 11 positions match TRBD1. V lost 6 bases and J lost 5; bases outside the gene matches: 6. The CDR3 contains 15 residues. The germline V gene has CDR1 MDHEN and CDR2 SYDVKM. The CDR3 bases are TGTGCCAGCAGATCCGGGACAGGGGGGGACAATGAGCAGTTCTTC. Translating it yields CASRSGTGGDNEQFF.

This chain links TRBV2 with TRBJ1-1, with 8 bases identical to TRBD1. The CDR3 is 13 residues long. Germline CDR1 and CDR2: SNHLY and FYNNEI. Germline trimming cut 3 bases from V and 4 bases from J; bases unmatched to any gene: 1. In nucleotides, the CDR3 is TGTGCCAGCAGTGACCAGGGGGCCACTGAAGCTTTCTTT. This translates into CASSDQGATEAFF.

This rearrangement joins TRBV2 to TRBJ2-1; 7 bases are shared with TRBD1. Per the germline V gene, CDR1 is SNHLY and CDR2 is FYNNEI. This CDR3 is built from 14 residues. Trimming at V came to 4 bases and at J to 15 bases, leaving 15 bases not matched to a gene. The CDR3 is CASSGMGPTGSLFF. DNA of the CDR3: TGTGCCAGCAGTGGTATGGGTCCGACAGGGAGTCTGTTCTTC. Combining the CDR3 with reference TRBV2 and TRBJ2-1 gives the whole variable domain EPEVTQTPSHQVTQMGQEVILRCVPISNHLYFYWYRQILGQKVEFLVSFYNNEISEKSEIFDDQFSVERPDGSNFTLKIRSTKLEDSAMYFCASSGMGPTGSLFFGPGTRLTVL.

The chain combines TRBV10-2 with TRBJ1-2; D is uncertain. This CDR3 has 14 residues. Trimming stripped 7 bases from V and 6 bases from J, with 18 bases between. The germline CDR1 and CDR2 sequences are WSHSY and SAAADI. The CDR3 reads CASMSLMRIDGYTF. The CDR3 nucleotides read TGCGCCAGCATGAGCTTAATGCGGATCGATGGCTACACCTTC.

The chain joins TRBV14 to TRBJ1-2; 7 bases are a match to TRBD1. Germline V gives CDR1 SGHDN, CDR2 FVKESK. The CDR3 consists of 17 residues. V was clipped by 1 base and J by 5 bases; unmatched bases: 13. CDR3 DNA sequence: TGTGCCAGCAGCCAAGTATCAAACCCGGGACAGACTTATGGCTACACCTTC. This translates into CASSQVSNPGQTYGYTF.

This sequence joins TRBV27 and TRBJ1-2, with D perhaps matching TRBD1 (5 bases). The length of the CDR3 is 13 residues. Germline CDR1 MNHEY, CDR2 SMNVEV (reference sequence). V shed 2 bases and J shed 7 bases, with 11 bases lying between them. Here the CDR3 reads CASSLGSGSGYTF. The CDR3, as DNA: TGTGCCAGCAGTTTAGGTTCAGGGAGTGGCTACACCTTC.

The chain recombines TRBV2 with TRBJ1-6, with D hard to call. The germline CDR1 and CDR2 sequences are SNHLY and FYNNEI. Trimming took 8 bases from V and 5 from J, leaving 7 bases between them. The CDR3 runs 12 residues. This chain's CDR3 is CASHLNNSPLHF. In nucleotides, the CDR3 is TGTGCCAGCCACCTTAATAATTCACCCCTCCACTTT.

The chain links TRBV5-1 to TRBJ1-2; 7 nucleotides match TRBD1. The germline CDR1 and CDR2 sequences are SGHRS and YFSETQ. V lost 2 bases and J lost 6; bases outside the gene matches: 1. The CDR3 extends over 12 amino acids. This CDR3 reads CASSFQGDGYTF. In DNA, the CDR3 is TGCGCCAGCAGCTTCCAGGGGGATGGCTACACCTTC.

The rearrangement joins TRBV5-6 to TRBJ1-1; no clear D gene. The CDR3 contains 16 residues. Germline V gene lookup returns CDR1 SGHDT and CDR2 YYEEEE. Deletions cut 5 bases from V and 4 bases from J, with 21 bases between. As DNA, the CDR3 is TGTGCCAGCAGTCACACTGTCGGGAGGCCCAGCACTGAAGCTTTCTTT. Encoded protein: CASSHTVGRPSTEAFF. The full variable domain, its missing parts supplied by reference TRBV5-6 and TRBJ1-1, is DAGVTQSPTHLIKTRGQQVTLRCSPKSGHDTVSWYQQALGQGPQFIFQYYEEEERQRGNFPDRFSGHQFPNYSSELNVNALLLGDSALYLCASSHTVGRPSTEAFFGQGTRLTVV.

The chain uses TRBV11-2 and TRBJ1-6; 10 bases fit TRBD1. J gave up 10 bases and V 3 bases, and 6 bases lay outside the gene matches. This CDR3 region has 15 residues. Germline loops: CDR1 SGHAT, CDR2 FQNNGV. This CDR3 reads CASSLGTGERSPLHF. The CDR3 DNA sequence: TGTGCCAGCAGCTTGGGGACAGGGGAAAGGTCACCCCTCCACTTT.

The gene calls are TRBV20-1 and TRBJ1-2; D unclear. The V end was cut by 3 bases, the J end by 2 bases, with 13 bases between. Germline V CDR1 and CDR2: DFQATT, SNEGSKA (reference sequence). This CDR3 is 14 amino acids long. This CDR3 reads CSASMGGGNYGYTF. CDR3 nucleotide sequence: TGCAGTGCTAGTATGGGCGGAGGAAACTATGGCTACACCTTC.

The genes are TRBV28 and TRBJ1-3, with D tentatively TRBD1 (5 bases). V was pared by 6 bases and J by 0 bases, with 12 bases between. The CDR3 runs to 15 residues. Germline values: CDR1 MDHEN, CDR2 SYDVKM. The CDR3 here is CASSLGRISGNTIYF. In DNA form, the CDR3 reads TGTGCCAGCAGCCTGGGACGGATCTCTGGAAACACCATATATTTT.

CDR3 residues: CASSYDRANTEAFF. The CDR3 DNA reads as TGCGCCAGCAGCTACGACAGGGCGAACACTGAAGCTTTCTTT. The genes are TRBV5-1 and TRBJ1-1, with 7 bases that match TRBD1. The V and J ends lost 3 bases and 1 base, in that order; junction bases with no gene match: 3. This CDR3 has 14 amino acids. CDR1 and CDR2 (germline): SGHRS, YFSETQ.

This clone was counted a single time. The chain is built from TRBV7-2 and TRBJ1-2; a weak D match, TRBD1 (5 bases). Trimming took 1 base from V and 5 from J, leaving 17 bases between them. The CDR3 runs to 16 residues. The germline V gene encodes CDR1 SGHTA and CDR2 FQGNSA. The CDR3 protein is CASSLVWQGGNYGYTF. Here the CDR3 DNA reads TGTGCCAGCAGCTTAGTGTGGCAGGGCGGGAATTATGGCTACACCTTC.